This T cell receptor beta chain was identified in a study of molecular identifiers for immune sequencing clone quantification. General study results and limits: A shared barcode on identical TCR molecules could lead to underestimated sizes for highly expanded clones.

This CDR3 is built from 14 residues. The V gene's germline CDR1 is DFQATT and CDR2 SNEGSKA (reference sequence). As to this clonotype: Its antigen is not known.

Preparation methods for the bulk TCR libraries were those previously described, with listed TCR primers. TCRdb ran MiXCR on the PCR reads and lists one entry per CDR3 protein. The sample records approximately 59,000 distinct CDR3 sequences, less than 20% being singletons. The chain uses TRBV20-1 and TRBJ2-1; 10 bases agree with TRBD2. This TCR was sampled from a human donor in good health. Some libraries in this study had Jurkat cell RNA spiked in. The sample consisted of naive CD8+ T cells from blood, with Jurkat cell RNA spiked in. Subset in this sample: FACS-sorted CD8+CD4-CCR7+CD45RA+ naive T cells. CDR3 loop: CSTTSGISYNEQFF. The DNA for the CDR3 is TGCAGCACAACTAGCGGGATCTCCTACAATGAGCAGTTCTTC.